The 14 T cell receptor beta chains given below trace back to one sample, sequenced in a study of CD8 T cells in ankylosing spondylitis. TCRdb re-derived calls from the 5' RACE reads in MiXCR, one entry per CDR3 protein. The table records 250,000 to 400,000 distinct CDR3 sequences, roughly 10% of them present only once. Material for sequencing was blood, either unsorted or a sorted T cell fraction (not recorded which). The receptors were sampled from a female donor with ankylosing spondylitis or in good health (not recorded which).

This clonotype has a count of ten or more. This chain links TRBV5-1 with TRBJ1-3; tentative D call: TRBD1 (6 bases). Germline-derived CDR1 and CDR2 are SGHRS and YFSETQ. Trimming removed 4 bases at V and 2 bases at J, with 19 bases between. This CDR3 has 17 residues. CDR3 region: CASSADSQGSAGNTIYF. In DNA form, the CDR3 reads TGCGCCAGCAGCGCCGACTCACAGGGTAGCGCTGGAAACACCATATATTTT. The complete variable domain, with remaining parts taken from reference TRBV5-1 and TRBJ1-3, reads KAGVTQTPRYLIKTRGQQVTLSCSPISGHRSVSWYQQTPGQGLQFLFEYFSETQRNKGNFPGRFSGRQFSNSRSEMNVSTLELGDSALYLCASSADSQGSAGNTIYFGEGSWLTVV.

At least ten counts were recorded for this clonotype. The CDR3 nucleotides are TGCGCCAGCAGCTCTCGACAGGGACGGCAAGAGACCCAGTACTTC. Encoded protein: CASSSRQGRQETQYF. The V gene is TRBV5-1, the J gene TRBJ2-5; 7 positions match TRBD1. The CDR3 has 15 amino acids. Germline lookup yields CDR1 SGHRS and CDR2 YFSETQ. The J segment lost 2 bases and the V segment lost 3 bases, leaving 7 bases of the junction unmatched.

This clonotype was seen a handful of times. The CDR3 here is CASSSTPQGPGPYEQYF. As DNA, the CDR3 is TGTGCCAGCAGTTCCACACCACAGGGACCCGGACCCTACGAGCAGTACTTC. The chain recombines TRBV28 with TRBJ2-7; D is possibly TRBD1 (6 bases). The CDR3 has 17 residues. V gave up 4 bases and J gave up 2 bases, with 21 bases separating them. The germline CDR1 and CDR2 sequences are MDHEN and SYDVKM.

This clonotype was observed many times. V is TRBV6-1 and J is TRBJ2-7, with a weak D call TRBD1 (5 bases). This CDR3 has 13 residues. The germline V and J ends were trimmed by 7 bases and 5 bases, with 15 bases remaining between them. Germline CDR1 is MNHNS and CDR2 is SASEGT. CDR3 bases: TGTGCCAGCACCGGTCCAGGGTTGAACGAGCAGTACTTC. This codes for CASTGPGLNEQYF.

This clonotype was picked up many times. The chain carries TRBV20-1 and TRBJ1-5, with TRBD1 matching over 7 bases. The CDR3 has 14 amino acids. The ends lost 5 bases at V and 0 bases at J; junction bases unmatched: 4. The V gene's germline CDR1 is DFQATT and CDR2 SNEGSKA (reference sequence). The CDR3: CSAVQGYSNQPQHF. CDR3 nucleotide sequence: TGCAGTGCTGTACAGGGGTATAGCAATCAGCCCCAGCATTTT.

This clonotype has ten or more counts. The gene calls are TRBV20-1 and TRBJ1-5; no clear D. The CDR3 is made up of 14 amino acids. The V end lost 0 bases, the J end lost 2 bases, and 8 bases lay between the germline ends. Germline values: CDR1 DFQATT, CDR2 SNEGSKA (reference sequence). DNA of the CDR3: TGCAGTGCTAGAGAGCCGCAGGGCAATCAGCCCCAGCATTTT. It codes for CSAREPQGNQPQHF.

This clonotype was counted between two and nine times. The CDR3 is CASSPRWQNYNEQFF. CDR3 bases: TGTGCCAGTAGTCCCCGATGGCAGAACTACAATGAGCAGTTCTTC. The chain combines TRBV19 with TRBJ2-1, with D uncertain. V was shortened by 5 bases and J by 3 bases, with 14 bases between the two germline ends. The CDR3 runs to 15 residues. Germline CDR1 and CDR2: LNHDA and SQIVND (reference sequence). Looking up the rest from reference TRBV19 and TRBJ2-1 gives the full variable domain: DGGITQSPKYLFRKEGQNVTLSCEQNLNHDAMYWYRQDPGQGLRLIYYSQIVNDFQKGDIAEGYSVSREKKESFPLTVTSAQKNPTAFYLCASSPRWQNYNEQFFGPGTRLTVL.

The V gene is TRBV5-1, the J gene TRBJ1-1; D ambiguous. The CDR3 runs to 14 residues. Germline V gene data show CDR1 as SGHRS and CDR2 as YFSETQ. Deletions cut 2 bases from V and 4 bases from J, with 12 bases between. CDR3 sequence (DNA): TGCGCCAGCAGCTTTGGCAGTTCGAGCACTGAAGCTTTCTTT. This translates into CASSFGSSSTEAFF.

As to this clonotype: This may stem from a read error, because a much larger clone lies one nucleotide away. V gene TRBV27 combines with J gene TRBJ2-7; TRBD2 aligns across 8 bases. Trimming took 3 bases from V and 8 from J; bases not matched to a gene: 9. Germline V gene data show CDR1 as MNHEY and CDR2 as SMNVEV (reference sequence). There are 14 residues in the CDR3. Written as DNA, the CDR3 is TGTGCCAGCAGTTTGATAGCGGGAATACACCAGCAGTACTTC. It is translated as CASSLIAGIHQQYF.

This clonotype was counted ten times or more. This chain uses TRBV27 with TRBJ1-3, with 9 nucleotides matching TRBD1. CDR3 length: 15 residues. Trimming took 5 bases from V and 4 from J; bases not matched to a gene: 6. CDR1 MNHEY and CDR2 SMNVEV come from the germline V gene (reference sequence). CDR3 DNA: TGTGCCAGCAGTATACAGGGGGCGCTCGGAAACACCATATATTTT. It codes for CASSIQGALGNTIYF.

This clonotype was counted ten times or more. The CDR3 DNA reads TGTGCCAGCAGTTTATCCGGGCTCTTCAATCAGCCCCAGCATTTT. As protein: CASSLSGLFNQPQHF. The chain links TRBV27 to TRBJ1-5, with D hard to call. This CDR3 spans 15 amino acids. With 0 bases removed from V and 3 bases from J, the gap between germline ends came to 9 bases. Germline V lookup: CDR1 MNHEY, CDR2 SMNVEV (reference sequence).

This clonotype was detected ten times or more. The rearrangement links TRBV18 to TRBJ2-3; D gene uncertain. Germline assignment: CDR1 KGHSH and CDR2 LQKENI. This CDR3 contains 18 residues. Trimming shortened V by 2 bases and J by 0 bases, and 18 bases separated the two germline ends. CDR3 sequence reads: CASSPIPRWGSSTDTQYF. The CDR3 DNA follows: TGTGCCAGCTCACCAATTCCCCGCTGGGGATCTAGCACAGATACGCAGTATTTT.

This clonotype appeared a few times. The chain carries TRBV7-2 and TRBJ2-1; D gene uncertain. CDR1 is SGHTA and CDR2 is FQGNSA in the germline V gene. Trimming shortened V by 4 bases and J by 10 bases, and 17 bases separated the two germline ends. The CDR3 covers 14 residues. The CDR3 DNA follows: TGTGCCAGCAGCTCTGGAGCTCTAAATCGGGAGCAGTTCTTC. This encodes CASSSGALNREQFF.

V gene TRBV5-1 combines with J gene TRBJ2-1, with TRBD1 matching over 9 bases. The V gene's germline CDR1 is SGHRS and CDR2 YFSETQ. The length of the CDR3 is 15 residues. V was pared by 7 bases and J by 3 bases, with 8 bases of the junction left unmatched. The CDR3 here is CASVPGQGRYNEQFF. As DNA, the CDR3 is TGCGCCAGCGTACCGGGACAGGGACGCTACAATGAGCAGTTCTTC.